These 28 T cell receptor beta chains were sequenced from one sample in a study of T-cell reconstitution after alpha-beta-depleted transplantation in children. The library targeted TCRbeta and was prepared with unique molecular identifiers. In TCRdb, the PCR reads were re-called with MiXCR into one record per CDR3 protein. The table lists hundreds of thousands of distinct CDR3 sequences, less than 15% of them singletons. The specimen was PBMCs, collected before TCRalphabeta/CD19-depleted stem cell transplant. Every receptor here comes from a girl aged 2-10 years with congenital amegakaryocytic thrombocytopenia, due to receive a stem cell transplant.

This clonotype has only a few counts. The chain has TRBV18 and TRBJ2-2, with D uncertain. CDR3 length: 15 amino acids. V was pared by 2 bases and J by 0 bases, with 7 bases between. The V gene's germline CDR1 is KGHSH and CDR2 LQKENI. CDR3 DNA: TGTGCCAGCTCACCAAGAGCGCCGAACACCGGGGAGCTGTTTTTT. Residues: CASSPRAPNTGELFF.

This clonotype was picked up many times. This chain joins TRBV5-1 and TRBJ1-1; the match to TRBD1 covers 8 bases. Germline CDR1 is SGHRS and CDR2 is YFSETQ. CDR3 length: 15 residues. V shed 0 bases, J shed 1 base, and the junction held 2 bases outside the gene matches. CDR3 coding DNA: TGCGCCAGCAGCTTGGAGACAGGGGCGAACACTGAAGCTTTCTTT. Its protein is CASSLETGANTEAFF.

This clonotype was counted a few times. The J gene is TRBJ2-7, the V gene TRBV20-1; 7 bases are shared with TRBD2. Germline loops: CDR1 DFQATT, CDR2 SNEGSKA (reference sequence). There are 13 residues in the CDR3. Unmatched junction bases numbered 6, after V lost 4 bases and J lost 3 bases. The CDR3: CSATTSPGYEQYF. The CDR3 nucleotides are TGCAGTGCTACGACTAGCCCGGGCTACGAGCAGTACTTC.

The J gene is TRBJ1-5, the V gene TRBV30; D gene unclear. In germline, CDR1 is GTSNPN, CDR2 SVGIG (reference sequence). The CDR3 sequence is 13 residues long. The V end was cut by 2 bases, the J end by 5 bases, with 10 bases between. CDR3 bases: TGTGCCTGGAGTTGGACTAAGGATCAGCCCCAGCATTTT. Its translation is CAWSWTKDQPQHF.

Regarding this clonotype: A single base separates this from a much larger clone, so it may be a read error. V usage is TRBV9 and J usage is TRBJ1-3; D ambiguous. Germline CDR1 and CDR2: SGDLS and YYNGEE. The CDR3 sequence is 17 residues long. The CDR3: CASSVAGTVFSRNTIYF. The CDR3 nucleotides read TGTGCCAGCAGCGTAGCGGGAACAGTTTTCTCTAGAAACACCATATATTTT.

This clonotype was seen ten or more times. This chain uses TRBV29-1 with TRBJ2-5, with D unclear. In germline, CDR1 is SQVTM, CDR2 ANQGSEA. This CDR3 contains 12 residues. Trimming cost V 1 base and J 1 base, with 4 bases left between them. CDR3 sequence: CSVEGIQETQYF. The CDR3 DNA reads as TGCAGCGTTGAAGGAATCCAAGAGACCCAGTACTTC.

This chain joins TRBV5-1 and TRBJ2-1; D is ambiguous. This CDR3 is 15 amino acids long. The germline V gene encodes CDR1 SGHRS and CDR2 YFSETQ. The V end was cut by 5 bases, the J end by 5 bases, with 17 bases between. Here the CDR3 reads CASRFFGSEDNEQFF. The CDR3 bases are TGCGCCAGCAGGTTTTTCGGCAGCGAAGACAATGAGCAGTTCTTC.

This clonotype was counted at least ten times. The chain links TRBV6-5 to TRBJ2-7; perhaps TRBD2 as D (6 bases). V was pared by 2 bases and J by 7 bases, with 18 bases between. Germline V lookup: CDR1 MNHEY, CDR2 SVGAGI. CDR3 length: 15 residues. The CDR3 spells CASSYPGTPRREQYF. DNA for the CDR3: TGTGCCAGCAGTTACCCCGGGACTCCCCGGAGGGAGCAGTACTTC.

The chain is built from TRBV20-1 and TRBJ2-3; TRBD1 matches at 8 bases. The CDR3 runs 13 residues. Looked up from germline, CDR1 is DFQATT and CDR2 is SNEGSKA (reference sequence). Trimming took 6 bases from V and 3 from J; bases not matched to a gene: 5. CDR3 residues: CSAPRGPTDTQYF. CDR3 DNA: TGCAGTGCCCCCAGGGGGCCGACAGATACGCAGTATTTT.

This clonotype was seen more than once but under ten times. This sequence joins TRBV5-1 and TRBJ2-7, with unresolved D. The CDR3 consists of 15 residues. The V and J ends lost 0 bases and 2 bases respectively, with 12 bases between them. Germline V gene sequence: CDR1 SGHRS, CDR2 YFSETQ. CDR3 sequence: CASSLALSLTYEQYF. CDR3 DNA sequence: TGCGCCAGCAGCTTGGCCTTATCGCTGACCTACGAGCAGTACTTC. Full variable domain (outside the CDR3, taken from reference TRBV5-1 and TRBJ2-7): KAGVTQTPRYLIKTRGQQVTLSCSPISGHRSVSWYQQTPGQGLQFLFEYFSETQRNKGNFPGRFSGRQFSNSRSEMNVSTLELGDSALYLCASSLALSLTYEQYFGPGTRLTVT.

Ten or more counts support this clonotype. This chain links TRBV6-6 with TRBJ2-6; D uncertain. The CDR3 length is 12 residues. V gave up 6 bases and J gave up 5 bases, with 5 bases separating them. Germline V gene lookup returns CDR1 MNHNY and CDR2 SVGAGI (reference sequence). CDR3 residues: CASSPRANVLTF. CDR3 nucleotide sequence: TGTGCCAGCAGCCCCCGGGCCAACGTCCTGACTTTC.

This clonotype was found many times. The chain links TRBV7-2 to TRBJ2-1; possible D gene TRBD1, 5 bases. V lost 5 bases and J 6 bases, leaving 17 bases between the germline ends. This CDR3 has 15 residues. Germline values: CDR1 SGHTA, CDR2 FQGNSA. CDR3 residues: CASSPLGLGPNEQFF. For the CDR3, the DNA is TGTGCCAGCAGCCCCTTGGGGCTCGGTCCCAATGAGCAGTTCTTC.

The rearrangement joins TRBV20-1 to TRBJ2-3, with TRBD2 identical over 8 bases. V lost 3 bases to trimming and J lost 0 bases; unmatched junction nucleotides: 8. Germline CDR1 is DFQATT and CDR2 is SNEGSKA (reference sequence). The CDR3 has 16 residues. The CDR3 region has the DNA TGCAGTGCTAGTCCTTACCGGGGGGGGAGCACAGATACGCAGTATTTT. Its protein product is CSASPYRGGSTDTQYF.

This clonotype was observed a few times. This sequence joins TRBV29-1 and TRBJ2-1, with D perhaps given as TRBD1 or TRBD2 (7 bases each). Trimming stripped 7 bases from V and 6 bases from J, with 16 bases between. The CDR3 length is 13 residues. The germline gives CDR1 SQVTM, CDR2 ANQGSEA. In DNA form, the CDR3 reads TGCAGCGCCCAGGGGGGGAAAGTCAATGAGCAGTTCTTC. This sequence encodes CSAQGGKVNEQFF.

The genes are TRBV30 and TRBJ2-1; D ambiguous. CDR1 GTSNPN and CDR2 SVGIG come from the germline V gene (reference sequence). The V and J ends lost 2 bases and 9 bases respectively, with 11 bases between them. This CDR3 is built from 12 residues. In DNA form, the CDR3 reads TGTGCCTGGAGTAGCCCCCCTGGTGAGCAGTTCTTC. It specifies CAWSSPPGEQFF. The full variable domain, with the rest looked up from reference TRBV30 and TRBJ2-1, is SQTIHQWPATLVQPVGSPLSLECTVEGTSNPNLYWYRQAAGRGLQLLFYSVGIGQISSEVPQNLSASRPQDRQFILSSKKLLLSDSGFYLCAWSSPPGEQFFGPGTRLTVL.

The chain couples TRBV21-1 to TRBJ2-2. TRBV21-1 is reported as a pseudogene. CDR3 length equals 12 residues. The CDR3 region is CASGRNPGELFF. DNA of the CDR3: TGTGCCAGCGGAAGGAACCCCGGGGAGCTGTTTTTT.

In this sample, this clonotype turned up a few times. This rearrangement joins TRBV12-3 or TRBV12-4 to TRBJ2-6; no reliable D call. V lost 5 bases and J lost 3, with 11 bases in between. This CDR3 region has 15 residues. In nucleotides, the CDR3 is TGTGCCAGCAGTCCCCCATGGTATGGGGCCAACGTCCTGACTTTC. It encodes CASSPPWYGANVLTF.

The chain has TRBV7-8 and TRBJ1-2; possible D gene TRBD1, 5 bases. The CDR3 has 14 amino acids. The germline V gene has CDR1 SGHVS and CDR2 FQNEAQ. Trimming stripped 0 bases from V and 4 bases from J, with 9 bases between. CDR3 nucleotide sequence: TGTGCCAGCAGCTTAGCCAGGGAGTTCTATGGCTACACCTTC. Its translation: CASSLAREFYGYTF.

This clonotype appeared many times. V is TRBV29-1 and J is TRBJ2-1; either TRBD1 or TRBD2 may fit D (5 bases each). V shed 4 bases and J shed 0 bases, with 19 bases lying between them. CDR3 length equals 17 residues. From germline, CDR1 is SQVTM and CDR2 ANQGSEA. CDR3 nucleotides: TGCAGCGTTGTAGAGGGGCCCTACTCGAGCTCCTACAATGAGCAGTTCTTC. This encodes CSVVEGPYSSSYNEQFF.

In this sample, this clonotype turned up many times. The J gene is TRBJ2-7, the V gene TRBV20-1, with D tentatively TRBD2 (6 bases). The CDR3 totals 11 residues. The V gene lost 6 bases and the J gene lost 6 bases, with 12 bases spanning the gap. Germline loops: CDR1 DFQATT, CDR2 SNEGSKA (reference sequence). CDR3 protein: CSAQRGFEQYF. In DNA form, the CDR3 reads TGCAGTGCGCAACGGGGGTTCGAGCAGTACTTC.

The chain joins TRBV10-3 to TRBJ2-1; D is unresolved. Germline CDR1 reads ENHRY; CDR2 reads SYGVKD. This CDR3 has 16 residues. Trimming stripped 11 bases from V and 0 bases from J, with 20 bases between. This CDR3 is CAVDDGRTNSYNEQFF. CDR3 nucleotide sequence: TGTGCCGTCGACGATGGGCGCACGAACTCCTACAATGAGCAGTTCTTC.

The chain joins TRBV12-3 or TRBV12-4 to TRBJ2-5; D is undetermined. Between the trimmed V and J ends, which lost 3 bases and 5 bases, there was a span of 10 bases. This CDR3 spans 13 amino acids. The CDR3 DNA follows: TGTGCCAGCAGTTTTCAGTCTGCGGAGACCCAGTACTTC. As protein: CASSFQSAETQYF.

The CDR3: CASSFPPLDKHEQYF. The CDR3, as DNA: TGTGCCAGCAGCTTCCCACCACTAGATAAGCACGAGCAGTACTTC. This rearrangement joins TRBV7-6 to TRBJ2-7, with D possibly matching TRBD2 (5 bases). This CDR3 is 15 amino acids long. Germline V gene data show CDR1 as SGHVS and CDR2 as FNYEAQ. The V end was cut by 3 bases, the J end by 5 bases, with 17 bases between.

This clonotype was observed a handful of times. This chain joins TRBV7-9 and TRBJ1-1, with TRBD1 matching over 7 bases. With 5 bases clipped from V and 2 bases from J, the junction kept 8 bases outside the gene matches. The CDR3 extends over 15 amino acids. CDR1 and CDR2 from the germline V gene are SEHNR and FQNEAQ (reference sequence). CDR3 DNA sequence: TGTGCCAGCAGCACAGGGGTCCAGCCTAACACTGAAGCTTTCTTT. It specifies CASSTGVQPNTEAFF.

This clonotype was picked up many times. The V gene is TRBV20-1, the J gene TRBJ2-5; D is unresolved. Per germline, CDR1 DFQATT and CDR2 SNEGSKA (reference sequence). V shed 6 bases and J shed 7 bases, with 12 bases lying between them. CDR3 size: 11 residues. CDR3 amino acids: CSAGVPGTQYF. The CDR3 DNA is TGCAGTGCGGGTGTTCCGGGGACCCAGTACTTC.

In its sample, this clonotype was seen many times. The genes are TRBV15 and TRBJ2-2; D gene unclear. Trimming removed 0 bases from V and 3 bases from J, with 8 bases in between. CDR1 is LNHNV, CDR2 YYDKDF, per germline (reference sequence). The CDR3 covers 15 residues. DNA for the CDR3: TGTGCCACCAGCAGAGATCGGGTGTACACCGGGGAGCTGTTTTTT. It is translated as CATSRDRVYTGELFF.

Ten or more counts support this clonotype. The gene calls are TRBV21-1 and TRBJ2-6. TRBV21-1 is a listed pseudogene. The CDR3 totals 15 residues. This CDR3 is CASRGVRSGANVLTF. The CDR3 bases are TGTGCCAGCAGGGGTGTGAGGTCTGGGGCCAACGTCCTGACTTTC.

The chain employs TRBV15 and TRBJ2-7; D not resolved. Germline loops: CDR1 LNHNV, CDR2 YYDKDF (reference sequence). V was shortened by 6 bases and J by 13 bases, with 19 bases between the two germline ends. This CDR3 spans 12 amino acids. The CDR3 nucleotides are TGTGCCACCAGAGAGAGTGATGGGTTATTTTACTTC. Its translation: CATRESDGLFYF.